This TCR beta chain was profiled in a study of cytomegalovirus exposure and HLA in healthy donors. Study conclusions and caveats: Later findings reportedly placed an Asian-associated ancestry cluster below the approximately 670-donor mean for N-insertions. Per a prior analysis, the majority of TCR beta V segments were productive roughly 90% or roughly 30% of the time.

The PCR had 60 Vbeta and 13 Jbeta primers. The assay was immunoSEQ multiplex PCR, and TCRdb's table has in-frame clones only and misses some. This table holds under 200,000 clones, around 72% found once. Points on this clone: Its antigen is not known.

The sequence was obtained from a woman aged 45-65 years in good health and CMV-seropositive. What was sequenced was PBMCs.

The CDR3 DNA sequence: TGTGCCAGCGGGGGCGACAGGAACACTGAAGCTTTCTTT. Translated: CASGGDRNTEAFF. The rearrangement uses TRBV7-3 and TRBJ1-1, with D perhaps matching TRBD1 (6 bases). The CDR3 totals 13 residues. V was cut by 8 bases and J by 1 base, with 11 bases left in between. Germline assignment: CDR1 SGHTA and CDR2 FQGTGA.